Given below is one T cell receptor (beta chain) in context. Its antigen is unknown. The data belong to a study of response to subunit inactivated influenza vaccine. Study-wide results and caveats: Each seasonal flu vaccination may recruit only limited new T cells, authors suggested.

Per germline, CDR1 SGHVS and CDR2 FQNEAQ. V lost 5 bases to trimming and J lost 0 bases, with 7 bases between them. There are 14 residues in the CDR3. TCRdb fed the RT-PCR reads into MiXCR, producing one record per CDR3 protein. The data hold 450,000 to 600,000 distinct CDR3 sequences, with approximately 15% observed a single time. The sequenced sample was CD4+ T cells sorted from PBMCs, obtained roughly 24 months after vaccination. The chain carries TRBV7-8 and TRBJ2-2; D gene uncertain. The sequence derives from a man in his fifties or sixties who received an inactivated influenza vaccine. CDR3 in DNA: TGTGCCAGCAGCCGAAACACGAACACCGGGGAGCTGTTTTTT. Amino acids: CASSRNTNTGELFF.